This TCR beta chain was found in a study of blood T cell repertoires in COVID-19. The V end lost 1 base, the J end lost 4 bases, and 14 bases lay between the germline ends. The CDR3 has 16 amino acids. CDR1 is LGHDT and CDR2 is YNNKEL in the germline V gene (reference sequence). Here immunoSEQ multiplex PCR was the method, and the copy in TCRdb shows in-frame clones only, minus some. Of 120,000 to 150,000 clones in the sample, 80% to 85% were seen once. The J gene is TRBJ2-1, the V gene TRBV3-1 (or the pseudogene TRBV3-2); possible D gene TRBD2, 6 bases. Sample: peripheral blood. This sequence was found in a human donor in a cohort sampled during active COVID-19. In DNA, the CDR3 is TGTGCCAGCAGCCAAGGCCCCGGGGGTATTTACAATGAGCAGTTCTTC. Residues: CASSQGPGGIYNEQFF.